What follows are 8 T cell receptor beta chains derived from one specimen sequenced in a study of T cells in Graves' hyperthyroidism and ophthalmopathy. Amplification yielded TCR beta CDR3 regions, with RNA transcripts as the source. HTBI primers were employed in a first-round RT-PCR of the TCR CDR3. TCRdb itself ran the multiplex PCR reads through MiXCR, one entry per CDR3 protein. Among about 840,000 distinct CDR3 sequences listed, over 35% were seen once. The sample consisted of blood. Receptors originate from a man younger than 35 with Graves' hyperthyroidism.

This chain uses TRBV7-9 with TRBJ2-5, with D unresolved. CDR1 is SEHNR and CDR2 is FQNEAQ in the germline V gene (reference sequence). CDR3 length equals 15 residues. Trimming pared 0 bases from V and 0 bases from J, leaving 8 bases between. The CDR3 here is CASSLALSDQETQYF. CDR3 DNA: TGTGCCAGCAGCTTAGCCTTGTCAGACCAAGAGACCCAGTACTTC. The whole variable domain, filled in from reference TRBV7-9 and TRBJ2-5, reads DTGVSQNPRHKITKRGQNVTFRCDPISEHNRLYWYRQTLGQGPEFLTYFQNEAQLEKSRLLSDRFSAERPKGSFSTLEIQRTEQGDSAMYLCASSLALSDQETQYFGPGTRLLVL.

As regards this clonotype: Given the absence of the conserved phenylalanine or tryptophan at the CDR3 end, a read error is likely. V and J are TRBV7-9 and TRBJ1-1, with TRBD1 matching 10 bases. J was trimmed by 5 bases and V by 1 base; bases with no gene match: 4. Germline V gene data show CDR1 as SEHNR and CDR2 as FQNEAQ (reference sequence). The CDR3 extends over 15 amino acids. CDR3 DNA sequence: TGTGCCAGCAGCTTAGGCGGGACAGGGGTGACTGAAGCTTTCTCT. This translates into CASSLGGTGVTEAFS.

This clonotype has only a few counts. The V call is TRBV9, the J call TRBJ1-3; D is perhaps TRBD1 (6 bases). Between the trimmed V and J ends, which lost 4 bases and 0 bases, there was a span of 17 bases. Germline CDR1 SGDLS, CDR2 YYNGEE. The CDR3 has 17 residues. The CDR3 sequence: CASSYGTTVLSGNTIYF. The CDR3 coding sequence is TGTGCCAGCAGCTACGGGACAACGGTCCTCTCTGGAAACACCATATATTTT.

To note about this clonotype: Given a much more abundant clone one base away, this may be a read error. The chain combines TRBV19 with TRBJ1-2; D ambiguous. The V gene's germline CDR1 is LNHDA and CDR2 SQIVND (reference sequence). CDR3 length equals 14 residues. The V and J ends lost 5 bases and 3 bases respectively, with 13 bases between them. This chain's CDR3 is CASSPPPDDYGYTF. The CDR3 region has the DNA TGTGCCAGTAGTCCCCCGCCGGACGACTATGGCTACACCTTC.

Comment on this clonotype: Being one base from a much bigger clone, this may be a read error. V and J are TRBV2 and TRBJ1-6; D not certain. This CDR3 is 16 amino acids long. The germline gives CDR1 SNHLY, CDR2 FYNNEI. Trimming left V 4 bases short and J 9 bases short, with 19 bases between. The CDR3 DNA reads TGTGCCAGCAGTGGGAGGTCCAGGAATCGGGGTTCACCCCTCCACTTT. This gives the protein CASSGRSRNRGSPLHF.

This clonotype showed up just a few times. This chain uses TRBV25-1 with TRBJ2-7; 7 nucleotides align to TRBD1. In germline, CDR1 is MGHDK, CDR2 SYGVNS. There are 13 residues in the CDR3. With 6 bases clipped from V and 3 bases from J, the junction kept 5 bases outside the gene matches. CDR3 sequence (DNA): TGTGCCAGCAGGGGGGACAGCTACTACGAGCAGTACTTC. The encoded protein is CASRGDSYYEQYF.

This clonotype has a single count. A much larger clone sits a single nucleotide away, making a read error possible. This sequence joins TRBV7-6 and TRBJ2-2, with D perhaps matching TRBD1 (6 bases). CDR1 is SGHVS, CDR2 FNYEAQ, per germline. V lost 4 bases, J lost 4 bases, and 10 bases lay in between. The CDR3 extends over 14 amino acids. DNA for the CDR3: TGTGCCAGCAGCTCCGACAGGACCACCGGGGAGCTGTTTTTT. Translated: CASSSDRTTGELFF. Looking up the rest from reference TRBV7-6 and TRBJ2-2 gives the full variable domain: GAGVSQSPRYKVTKRGQDVALRCDPISGHVSLYWYRQALGQGPEFLTYFNYEAQQDKSGLPNDRFSAERPEGSISTLTIQRTEQRDSAMYRCASSSDRTTGELFFGEGSRLTVL.

V is TRBV9 and J is TRBJ2-3; TRBD1 matches at 8 bases. Germline CDR1 is SGDLS and CDR2 is YYNGEE. This CDR3 contains 15 residues. V lost 4 bases and J lost 1; bases outside the gene matches: 5. The CDR3 bases are TGTGCCAGCAGCCCCAGGGGGCTTGGCACAGATACGCAGTATTTT. Its protein is CASSPRGLGTDTQYF.